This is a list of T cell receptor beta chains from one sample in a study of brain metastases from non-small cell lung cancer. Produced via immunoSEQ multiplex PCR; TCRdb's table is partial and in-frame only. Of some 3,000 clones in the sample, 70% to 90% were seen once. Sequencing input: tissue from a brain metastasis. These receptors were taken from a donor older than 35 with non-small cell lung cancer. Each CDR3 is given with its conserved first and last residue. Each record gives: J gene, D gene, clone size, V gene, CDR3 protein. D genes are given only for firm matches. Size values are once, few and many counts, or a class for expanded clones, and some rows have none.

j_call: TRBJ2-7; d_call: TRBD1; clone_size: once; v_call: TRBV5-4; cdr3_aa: CASSWEKNRGLHEQYF
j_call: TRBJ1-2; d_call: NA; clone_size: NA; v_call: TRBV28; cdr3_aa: CASSFPGNGYTF
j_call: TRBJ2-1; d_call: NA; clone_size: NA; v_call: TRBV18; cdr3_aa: CASSPQRTGKSSYNEQFF
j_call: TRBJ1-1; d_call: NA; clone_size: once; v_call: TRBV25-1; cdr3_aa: CASSPLPAGKMNTEAFF
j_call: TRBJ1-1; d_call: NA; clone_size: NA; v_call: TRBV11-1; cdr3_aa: CASSFLGRAGTEAFF
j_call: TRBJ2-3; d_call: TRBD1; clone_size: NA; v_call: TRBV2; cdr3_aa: CASMGDRGADTQYF
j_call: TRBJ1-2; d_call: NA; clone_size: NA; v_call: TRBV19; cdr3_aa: CASGTEDYGYTF
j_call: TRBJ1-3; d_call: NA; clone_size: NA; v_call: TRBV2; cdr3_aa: CASSEGSRGNTIYF
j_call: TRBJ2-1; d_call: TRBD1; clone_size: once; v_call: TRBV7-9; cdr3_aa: CASSLWTGSGEQFF
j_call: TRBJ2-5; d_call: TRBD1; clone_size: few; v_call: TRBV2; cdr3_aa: CASSEGQGSGETQYF
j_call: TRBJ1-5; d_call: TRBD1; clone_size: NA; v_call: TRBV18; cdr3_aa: CASSPWDRDYSNQPQHF
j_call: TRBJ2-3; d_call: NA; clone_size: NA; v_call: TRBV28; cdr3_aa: CASSNFDTQYF
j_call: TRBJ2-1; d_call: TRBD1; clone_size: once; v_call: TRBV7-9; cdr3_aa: CASSSPQGEPYNEQFF
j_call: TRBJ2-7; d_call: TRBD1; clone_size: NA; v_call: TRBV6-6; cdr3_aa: CASSPQQRQGQSYEQYF
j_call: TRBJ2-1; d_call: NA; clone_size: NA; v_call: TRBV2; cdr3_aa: CASSGGVGFYNEQFF
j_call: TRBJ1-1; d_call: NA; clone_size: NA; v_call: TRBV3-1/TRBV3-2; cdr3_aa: CASSRVQGNTEAFF
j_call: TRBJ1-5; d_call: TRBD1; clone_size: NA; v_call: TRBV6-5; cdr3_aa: CASTRQGHQPQHF
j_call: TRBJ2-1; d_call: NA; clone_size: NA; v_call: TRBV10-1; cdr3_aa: CASSVAGTSSYNEQFF
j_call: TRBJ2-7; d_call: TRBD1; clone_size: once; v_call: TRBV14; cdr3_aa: CASSQRTGQFSTGQYF
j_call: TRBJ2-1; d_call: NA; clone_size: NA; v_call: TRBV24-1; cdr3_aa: CATSDLGEVNNEQFF
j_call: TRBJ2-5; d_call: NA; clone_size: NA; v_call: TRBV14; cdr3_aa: CASSQDTGPYQETQYF
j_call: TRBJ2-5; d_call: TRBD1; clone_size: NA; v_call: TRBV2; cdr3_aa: CASRPWDRAQETQYF
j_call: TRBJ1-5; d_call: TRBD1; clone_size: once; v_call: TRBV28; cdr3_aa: CASSEGDRGRNQPQHF
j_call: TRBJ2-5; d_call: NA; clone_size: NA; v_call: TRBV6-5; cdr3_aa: CASSSGGARETQYF
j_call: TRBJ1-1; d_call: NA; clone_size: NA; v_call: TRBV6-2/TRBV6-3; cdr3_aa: CASSYWAGTEAFF
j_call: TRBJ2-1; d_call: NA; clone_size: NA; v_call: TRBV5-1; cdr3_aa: CASHRNYNEQFF
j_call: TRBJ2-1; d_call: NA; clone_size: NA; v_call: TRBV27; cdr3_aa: CASSLAALPNNEQFF
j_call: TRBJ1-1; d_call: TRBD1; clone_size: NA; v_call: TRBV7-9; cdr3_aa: CASSLASGQGGAEAFF
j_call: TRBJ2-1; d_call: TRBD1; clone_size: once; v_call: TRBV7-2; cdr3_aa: CASSQTLTGFNEQFF
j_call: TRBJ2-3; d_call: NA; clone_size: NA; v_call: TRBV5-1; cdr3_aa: CASSRAGNRANTQYF
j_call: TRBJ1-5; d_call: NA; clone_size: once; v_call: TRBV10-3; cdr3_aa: CAISSGTETSNQPQHF
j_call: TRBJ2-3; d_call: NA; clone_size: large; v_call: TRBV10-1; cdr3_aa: CASSESFGPGTDTQYF
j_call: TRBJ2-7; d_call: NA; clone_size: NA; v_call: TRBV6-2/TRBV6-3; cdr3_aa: CASSYVGSYEQYF
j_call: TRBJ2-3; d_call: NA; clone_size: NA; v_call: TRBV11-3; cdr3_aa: CASSLGPGTDTQYF
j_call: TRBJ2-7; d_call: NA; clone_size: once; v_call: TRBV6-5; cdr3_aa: CASSYSWKTIYEQYF
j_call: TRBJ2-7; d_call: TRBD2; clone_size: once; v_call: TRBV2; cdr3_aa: CASSPGGGGDEQYF
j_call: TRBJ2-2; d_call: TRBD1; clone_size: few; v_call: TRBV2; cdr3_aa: CASRTGTNTGELFF
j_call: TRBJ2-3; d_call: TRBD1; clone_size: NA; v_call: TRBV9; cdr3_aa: CASSVGTGESDTQYF
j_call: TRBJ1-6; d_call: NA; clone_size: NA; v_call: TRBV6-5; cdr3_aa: CASTRDGTDYSPLHF
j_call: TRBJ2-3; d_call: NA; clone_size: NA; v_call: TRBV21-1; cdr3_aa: CASSSGGSSTDTQYF
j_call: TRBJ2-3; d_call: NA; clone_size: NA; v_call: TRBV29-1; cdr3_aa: CSVVRGTSTDTQYF
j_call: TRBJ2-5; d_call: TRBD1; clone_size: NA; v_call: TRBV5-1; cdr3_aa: CASSQGQQYQETQYF
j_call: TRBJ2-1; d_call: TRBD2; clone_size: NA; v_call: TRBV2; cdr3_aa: CASSEAESGRAGEQFF
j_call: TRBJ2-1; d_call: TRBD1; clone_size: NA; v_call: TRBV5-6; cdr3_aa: CASSVDRVSSYNEQFF
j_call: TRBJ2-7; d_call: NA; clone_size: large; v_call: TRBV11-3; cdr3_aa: CASSFGRETRSSNPSYEQYF
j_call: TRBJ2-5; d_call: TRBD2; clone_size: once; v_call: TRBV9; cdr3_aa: CASSPGLAGGETQYF
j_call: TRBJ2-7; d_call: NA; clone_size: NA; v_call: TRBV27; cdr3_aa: CASSFSTSGVYEQYF
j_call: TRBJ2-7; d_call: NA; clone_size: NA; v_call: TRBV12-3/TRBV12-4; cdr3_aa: CASSYGPYEQYF
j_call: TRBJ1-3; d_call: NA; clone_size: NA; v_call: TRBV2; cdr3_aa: CASTTDLLGNTIYF
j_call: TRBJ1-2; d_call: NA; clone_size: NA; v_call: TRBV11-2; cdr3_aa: CASSLSDLQTGRTNGYTF
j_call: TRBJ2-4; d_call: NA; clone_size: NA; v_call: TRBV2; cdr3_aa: CASSEGGVLGDF
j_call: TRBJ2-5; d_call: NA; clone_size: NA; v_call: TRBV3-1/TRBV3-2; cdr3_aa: CASSQDPGSRETQYF
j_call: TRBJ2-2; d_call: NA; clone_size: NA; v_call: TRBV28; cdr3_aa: CASSSVGNTGELFF